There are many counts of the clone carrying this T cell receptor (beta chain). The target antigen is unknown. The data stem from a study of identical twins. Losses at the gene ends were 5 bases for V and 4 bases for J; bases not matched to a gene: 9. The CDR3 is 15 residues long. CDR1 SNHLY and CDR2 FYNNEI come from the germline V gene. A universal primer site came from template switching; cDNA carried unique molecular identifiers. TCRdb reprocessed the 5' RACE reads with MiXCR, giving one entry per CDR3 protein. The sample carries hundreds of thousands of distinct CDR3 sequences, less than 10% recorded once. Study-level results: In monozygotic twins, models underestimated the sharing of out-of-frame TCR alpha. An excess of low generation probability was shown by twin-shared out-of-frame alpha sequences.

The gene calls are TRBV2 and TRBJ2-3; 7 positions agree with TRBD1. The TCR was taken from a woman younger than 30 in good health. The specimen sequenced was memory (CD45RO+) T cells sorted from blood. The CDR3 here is CASSSRDSFPDTQYF. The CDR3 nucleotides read TGTGCCAGCAGTTCCAGGGACAGCTTCCCAGATACGCAGTATTTT.